This note documents a single T cell receptor (beta chain) sequence. In the authors' workflow: Quantification of nucleated cells was approximated via reference gene primer amplification. Using immunoSEQ multiplex PCR, the repertoire was profiled, and TCRdb retains in-frame clones only, with some absent. V and J calls and clone size are copied from that table; D and trimming were computed from the DNA. In the table there are approximately 83,000 clones, 70% to 90% of which are singletons. The V end lost 4 bases, the J end lost 0 bases, and 13 bases lay between the germline ends. Germline lookup yields CDR1 SGHRS and CDR2 YFSETQ. This CDR3 contains 16 residues. The sample comes from a study of blood T cell repertoires in COVID-19. Background on the study: The origin of the acute and convalescent COVID-19 samples was the United States, Italy and Spain. PBMCs, B-cell-depleted T cells, or T cells were the source of the cDNA or gDNA that made up the material.

The V gene is TRBV5-1, the J gene TRBJ2-2, with a weak D call TRBD2 (5 bases). The specimen sequenced was peripheral blood. The TCR originated in a man between 50 and 59 years old with acute or convalescent COVID-19. The CDR3 protein is CASSRAEISNTGELFF. Written as DNA, the CDR3 is TGCGCCAGCAGCCGAGCGGAGATTTCGAACACCGGGGAGCTGTTTTTT.